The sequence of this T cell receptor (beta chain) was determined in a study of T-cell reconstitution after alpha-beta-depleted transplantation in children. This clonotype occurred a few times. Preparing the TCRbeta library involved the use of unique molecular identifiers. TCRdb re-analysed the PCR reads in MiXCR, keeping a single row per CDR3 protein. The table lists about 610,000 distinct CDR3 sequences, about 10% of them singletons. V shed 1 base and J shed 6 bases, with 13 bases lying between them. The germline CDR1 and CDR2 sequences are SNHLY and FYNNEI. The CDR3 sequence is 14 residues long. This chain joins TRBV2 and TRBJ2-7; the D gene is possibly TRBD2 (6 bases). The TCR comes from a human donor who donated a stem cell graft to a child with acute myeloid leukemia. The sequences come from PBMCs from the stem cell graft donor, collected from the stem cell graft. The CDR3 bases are TGTGCCAGCAGTGAAGAAAGTACTAGCACCGAGCAGTACTTC. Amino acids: CASSEESTSTEQYF.